This T cell receptor beta chain was sequenced in a study of cytomegalovirus exposure and HLA in healthy donors. Study results and caveats: Most CMV-associated TCR beta chains appeared HLA-restricted in a later analysis. Reports credit the classifier with highly specific, highly sensitive diagnosis of cytomegalovirus status.

In regard to this clone: The antigen remains undetermined.

60 Vbeta and 13 Jbeta primers were used in PCR. Using immunoSEQ multiplex PCR, the repertoire was profiled, and TCRdb retains in-frame clones only, with some absent. This table holds about 190,000 clones, approximately 80% found once. This CDR3 comprises 16 residues. The germline V and J ends were trimmed by 3 bases and 1 base, with 12 bases remaining between them. The sequenced sample was PBMCs. The sequence came from a woman aged 18 to 35 in good health and CMV-seropositive. The V call is TRBV23-1, the J call TRBJ2-2; the D gene is possibly TRBD2 (6 bases). TRBV23-1 is labeled an ORF, and its function is uncertain. The CDR3 is CASSQGGFGNTGELFF. As DNA, the CDR3 is TGCGCCAGCAGTCAGGGGGGTTTCGGGAACACCGGGGAGCTGTTTTTT.